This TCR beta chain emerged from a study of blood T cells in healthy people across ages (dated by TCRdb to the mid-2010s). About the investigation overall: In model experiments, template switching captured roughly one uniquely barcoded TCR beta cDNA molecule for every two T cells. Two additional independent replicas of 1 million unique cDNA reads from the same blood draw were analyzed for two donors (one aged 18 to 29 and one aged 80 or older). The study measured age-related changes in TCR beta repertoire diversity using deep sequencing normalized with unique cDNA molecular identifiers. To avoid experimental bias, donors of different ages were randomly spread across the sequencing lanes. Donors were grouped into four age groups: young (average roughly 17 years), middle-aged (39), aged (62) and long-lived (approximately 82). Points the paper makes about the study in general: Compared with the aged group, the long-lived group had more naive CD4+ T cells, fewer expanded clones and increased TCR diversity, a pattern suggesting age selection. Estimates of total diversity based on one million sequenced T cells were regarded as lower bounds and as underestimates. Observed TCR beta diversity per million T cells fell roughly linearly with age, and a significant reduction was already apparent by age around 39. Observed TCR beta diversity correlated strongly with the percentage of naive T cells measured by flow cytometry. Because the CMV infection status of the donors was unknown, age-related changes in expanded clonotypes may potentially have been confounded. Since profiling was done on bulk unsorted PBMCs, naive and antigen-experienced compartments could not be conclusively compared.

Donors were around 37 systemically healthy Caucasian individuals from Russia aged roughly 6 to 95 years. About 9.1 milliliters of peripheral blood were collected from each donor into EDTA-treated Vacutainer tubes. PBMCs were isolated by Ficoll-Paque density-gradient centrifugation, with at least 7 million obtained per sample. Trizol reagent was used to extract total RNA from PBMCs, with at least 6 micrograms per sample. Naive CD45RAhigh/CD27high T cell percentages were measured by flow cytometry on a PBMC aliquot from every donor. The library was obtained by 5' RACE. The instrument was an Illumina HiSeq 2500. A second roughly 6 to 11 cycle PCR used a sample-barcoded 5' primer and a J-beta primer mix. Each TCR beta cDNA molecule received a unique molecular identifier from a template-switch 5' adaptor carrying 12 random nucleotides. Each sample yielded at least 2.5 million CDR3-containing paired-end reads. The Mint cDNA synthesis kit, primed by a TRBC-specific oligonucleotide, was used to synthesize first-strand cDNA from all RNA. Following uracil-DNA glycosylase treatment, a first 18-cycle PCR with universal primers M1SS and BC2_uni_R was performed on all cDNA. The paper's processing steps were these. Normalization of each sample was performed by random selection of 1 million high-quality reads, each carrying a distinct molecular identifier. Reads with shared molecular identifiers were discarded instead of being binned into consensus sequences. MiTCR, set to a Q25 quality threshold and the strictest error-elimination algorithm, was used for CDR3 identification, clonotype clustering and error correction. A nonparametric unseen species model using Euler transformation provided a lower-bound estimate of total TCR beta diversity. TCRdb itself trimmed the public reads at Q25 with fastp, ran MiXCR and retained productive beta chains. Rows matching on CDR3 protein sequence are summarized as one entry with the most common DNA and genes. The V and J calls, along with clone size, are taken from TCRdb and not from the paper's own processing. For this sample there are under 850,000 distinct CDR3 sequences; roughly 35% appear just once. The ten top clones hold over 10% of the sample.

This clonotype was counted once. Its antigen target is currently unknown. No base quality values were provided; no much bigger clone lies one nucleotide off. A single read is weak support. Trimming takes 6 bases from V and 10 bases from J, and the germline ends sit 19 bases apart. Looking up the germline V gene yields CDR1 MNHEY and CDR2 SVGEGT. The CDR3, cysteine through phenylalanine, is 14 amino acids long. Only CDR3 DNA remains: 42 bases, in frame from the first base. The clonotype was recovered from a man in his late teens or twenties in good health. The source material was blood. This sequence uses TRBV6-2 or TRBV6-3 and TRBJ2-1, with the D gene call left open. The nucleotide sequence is TGTGCCAGCAGCTCATTAAGGGCTGGTTCAGAGCAGTTCTTC. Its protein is CASSSLRAGSEQFF.